One and the same sample provided the 10 T cell receptor beta chains below, sequenced in a study of blood T cell repertoires in COVID-19. TCRdb's table, derived via immunoSEQ multiplex PCR, lists solely in-frame clones and lacks some. Of about 140,000 clones listed, about 80% were seen once; the top ten hold more than 3.5%. What was sequenced was peripheral blood. These receptor sequences come from a woman aged 55-75 years with acute or convalescent COVID-19.

The chain recombines TRBV19 with TRBJ2-7; 7 nucleotides align to TRBD1. The CDR3 totals 16 residues. J was trimmed by 2 bases and V by 6 bases; bases with no gene match: 13. CDR1 is LNHDA and CDR2 is SQIVND in the germline V gene (reference sequence). In DNA, the CDR3 is TGTGCCAGTAGCGAGACGACAGGGAACATCCCCTACGAGCAGTACTTC. Translating gives CASSETTGNIPYEQYF.

This clone was recorded only once. The chain employs TRBV27 and TRBJ2-7, with 7 positions matching TRBD1. The germline CDR1 and CDR2 sequences are MNHEY and SMNVEV (reference sequence). V lost 4 bases to trimming and J lost 0 bases; unmatched junction nucleotides: 0. CDR3 length equals 13 residues. CDR3 region: CASSSGGSYEQYF. CDR3 in DNA: TGTGCCAGCAGTTCAGGGGGCTCCTACGAGCAGTACTTC.

CDR3 bases: TGTGCCAGCAGAGGACAGGGGACCTACGAGCAGTACTTC. This encodes CASRGQGTYEQYF. The chain carries TRBV12-3 or TRBV12-4 and TRBJ2-7; 9 nucleotides line up with TRBD1. This CDR3 has 13 residues. The V and J ends lost 6 bases and 2 bases, in that order; junction bases with no gene match: 2.

In its sample, this clone was seen once. The V gene is TRBV4-2, the J gene TRBJ1-1, with TRBD1 matching 9 bases. Germline V gene lookup returns CDR1 LGHNA and CDR2 YNFKEQ. With 3 bases clipped from V and 4 bases from J, the junction kept 6 bases outside the gene matches. The CDR3 is 15 amino acids. CDR3 nucleotide sequence: TGTGCCAGCAGCCAGGACCACAGGGGGCTCACTGAAGCTTTCTTT. Translated: CASSQDHRGLTEAFF.

This rearrangement joins TRBV28 to TRBJ1-2; no firm D call. The V gene lost 8 bases and the J gene lost 7 bases, with 23 bases spanning the gap. The germline V gene encodes CDR1 MDHEN and CDR2 SYDVKM. The CDR3 is 15 amino acids. The CDR3 loop reads CASVLSPAGHGGYTF. The CDR3 DNA is TGTGCCAGCGTATTGAGCCCCGCAGGCCATGGTGGCTACACCTTC.

This clone is a singleton in its sample. The V and J genes are TRBV28 and TRBJ2-1, with 11 bases that match TRBD2. Germline V gene sequence: CDR1 MDHEN, CDR2 SYDVKM. V was pared by 2 bases and J by 7 bases, with 1 base of the junction left unmatched. The CDR3 covers 14 residues. The CDR3 sequence is CASSLLAGGNEQFF. DNA for the CDR3: TGTGCCAGCAGTTTACTAGCGGGAGGAAATGAGCAGTTCTTC.

This chain links TRBV6-5 with TRBJ1-2, with a weak D call TRBD1 (5 bases). CDR3 length: 15 residues. Trimming stripped 2 bases from V and 7 bases from J, with 17 bases between. The germline V gene has CDR1 MNHEY and CDR2 SVGAGI. This CDR3 reads CASSYVGRARSGYTF. The CDR3 DNA sequence: TGTGCCAGCAGTTACGTCGGCAGGGCGAGAAGTGGCTACACCTTC.

The genes are TRBV5-1 and TRBJ1-1; a possible D gene is TRBD1 (5 bases). Trimming removed 4 bases from V and 0 bases from J, with 13 bases in between. This CDR3 has 15 amino acids. Germline loops: CDR1 SGHRS, CDR2 YFSETQ. The CDR3, as DNA: TGCGCCAGCAGCCCACCGACAGTGATGAACACTGAAGCTTTCTTT. Translating gives CASSPPTVMNTEAFF.

This chain links TRBV11-2 with TRBJ2-7, with D possibly being TRBD2 (6 bases). V was clipped by 1 base and J by 4 bases, with 17 bases between them. The CDR3 totals 16 residues. The V gene's germline CDR1 is SGHAT and CDR2 FQNNGV. CDR3 nucleotide sequence: TGTGCCAGCAGCTTAGTTTTACCGGGAGCGTCGTACGAGCAGTACTTC. It yields the protein CASSLVLPGASYEQYF.

This chain joins TRBV6-1 and TRBJ2-6; the D is unclear. V dropped 3 bases and J dropped 2 bases, with 17 bases sitting between them. CDR3 length: 18 amino acids. CDR1 MNHNS and CDR2 SASEGT come from the germline V gene. The CDR3 sequence is CASSDLRSRRPGANVLTF. The CDR3 DNA reads TGTGCCAGCAGTGATCTGCGGAGTCGCAGACCTGGGGCCAACGTCCTGACTTTC.